The 20 T cell receptor beta chains presented below share a single source sample, sequenced in a study of CD8 T cells in Susac syndrome. Random hexamers were used to reverse transcribe the RNA input (about 0.45 to 1 ug). TCRdb recomputed calls from the immunoSEQ multiplex PCR reads with MiXCR, one row per CDR3 protein. This repertoire shows about 210,000 distinct CDR3 sequences, roughly 96% found once; its top ten account for 0.095%. The sequenced sample was CD4+ T cells from PBMCs. These receptors all stem from a human donor with multiple sclerosis.

The gene calls are TRBV5-1 and TRBJ1-1; D unresolved. The CDR3 is made up of 15 amino acids. CDR1 is SGHRS and CDR2 is YFSETQ in the germline V gene. Deletions cut 4 bases from V and 0 bases from J, with 13 bases between. The CDR3 DNA is TGCGCCAGCAGCCTACGGGGTGGTCTGAACACTGAAGCTTTCTTT. This codes for CASSLRGGLNTEAFF.

The chain combines TRBV6-5 with TRBJ2-3; TRBD2 matches at 8 bases. The V gene's germline CDR1 is MNHEY and CDR2 SVGAGI. V lost 7 bases to trimming and J lost 5 bases; unmatched junction nucleotides: 11. CDR3 length: 15 residues. Here the CDR3 DNA reads TGTGCCAGCACGCCCGGGAGGGCCGGGGGAGATACGCAGTATTTT. Its protein is CASTPGRAGGDTQYF.

This clonotype was counted a single time. V usage is TRBV27 and J usage is TRBJ2-5; D call uncertain. This CDR3 comprises 12 residues. The ends were cut back, 5 bases at V and 7 bases at J, with 11 bases in the middle. Germline V gene data show CDR1 as MNHEY and CDR2 as SMNVEV (reference sequence). The CDR3 bases are TGTGCCAGCAGTGACGGCCGAGGGACCCAGTACTTC. It translates to CASSDGRGTQYF.

This clonotype occurred once. The genes are TRBV7-2 and TRBJ2-7; no clear D gene. CDR1 is SGHTA and CDR2 is FQGNSA in the germline V gene. Trimming removed 2 bases from V and 3 bases from J, with 8 bases in between. The CDR3 is made up of 13 amino acids. CDR3 sequence: CASSLNQIYEQYF. The CDR3 nucleotides read TGTGCCAGCAGCTTAAACCAGATCTACGAGCAGTACTTC.

The genes are TRBV20-1 and TRBJ2-7; TRBD2 matches at 9 bases. CDR1 and CDR2 from the germline V gene are DFQATT and SNEGSKA (reference sequence). This CDR3 contains 14 residues. V lost 3 bases, J lost 7 bases, and 10 bases stayed unmatched. The CDR3 DNA follows: TGCAGTGCTAGTGTGGCGGGGGGGTCACGGGAGCAGTACTTC. It codes for CSASVAGGSREQYF.

The chain links TRBV5-1 to TRBJ1-2, with D perhaps TRBD1 (6 bases). CDR3 length equals 13 residues. The germline V gene has CDR1 SGHRS and CDR2 YFSETQ. V gave up 0 bases and J gave up 5 bases, with 8 bases separating them. Here the CDR3 DNA reads TGCGCCAGCAGCTTGGGGACAGAATATGGCTACACCTTC. This translates into CASSLGTEYGYTF.

J is TRBJ1-1 and V is TRBV5-1; TRBD1 is a possible D gene (5 bases). The CDR3 contains 14 residues. The germline V gene encodes CDR1 SGHRS and CDR2 YFSETQ. Trimming shortened V by 4 bases and J by 0 bases, and 10 bases separated the two germline ends. The CDR3 nucleotides are TGCGCCAGCAGCATACAGGAGATGAACACTGAAGCTTTCTTT. Its translation is CASSIQEMNTEAFF.

The chain recombines TRBV15 with TRBJ1-1, with D possibly TRBD1 on 5 matching bases. The length of the CDR3 is 15 residues. V lost 1 base and J 3 bases, leaving 12 bases between the germline ends. Germline V gene sequence: CDR1 LNHNV, CDR2 YYDKDF (reference sequence). The chain's CDR3 is CATSRGQGTHTEAFF. CDR3 coding DNA: TGTGCCACCAGCAGAGGCCAGGGAACCCACACTGAAGCTTTCTTT.

This clonotype was detected only once. V is TRBV9 and J is TRBJ2-1, with 7 bases identical to TRBD2. The germline CDR1 and CDR2 sequences are SGDLS and YYNGEE. V shed 2 bases, J shed 4 bases, and the junction held 6 bases outside the gene matches. This CDR3 is built from 15 residues. The chain's CDR3 is CASSVELAPYNEQFF. Here the CDR3 DNA reads TGTGCCAGCAGCGTCGAACTAGCGCCGTACAATGAGCAGTTCTTC.

The genes are TRBV18 and TRBJ1-1, with TRBD1 identical over 8 bases. In germline, CDR1 is KGHSH, CDR2 LQKENI. Trimming removed 6 bases from V and 2 bases from J; junction bases left unmatched: 5. The CDR3 has 14 residues. CDR3 residues: CASSTGEGNTEAFF. The CDR3 bases are TGTGCCAGCTCGACAGGGGAGGGAAACACTGAAGCTTTCTTT.

The V gene is TRBV7-2, the J gene TRBJ2-3; D is perhaps TRBD1 (7 bases). V was shortened by 0 bases and J by 2 bases, with 15 bases between the two germline ends. Germline V gene sequence: CDR1 SGHTA, CDR2 FQGNSA. The CDR3 runs 17 residues. The CDR3 nucleotides read TGTGCCAGCAGCTTAGCGCAGGGGGTAGCGGCCACAGATACGCAGTATTTT. It codes for CASSLAQGVAATDTQYF. Supplemented by reference TRBV7-2 and TRBJ2-3, the full variable domain reads GAGVSQSPSNKVTEKGKDVELRCDPISGHTALYWYRQSLGQGLEFLIYFQGNSAPDKSGLPSDRFSAERTGGSVSTLTIQRTQQEDSAVYLCASSLAQGVAATDTQYFGPGTRLTVL.

This clonotype was detected only once. The chain links TRBV28 to TRBJ2-1; D perhaps matches TRBD2 (6 bases). The length of the CDR3 is 16 residues. Germline CDR1 MDHEN, CDR2 SYDVKM. Trimming stripped 5 bases from V and 1 base from J, with 15 bases between. CDR3 DNA sequence: TGTGCCAGCAGTACGGGACTCCCAACGTCCTACAATGAGCAGTTCTTC. Translated: CASSTGLPTSYNEQFF. The full variable domain, rest sourced from reference TRBV28 and TRBJ2-1, is DVKVTQSSRYLVKRTGEKVFLECVQDMDHENMFWYRQDPGLGLRLIYFSYDVKMKEKGDIPEGYSVSREKKERFSLILESASTNQTSMYLCASSTGLPTSYNEQFFGPGTRLTVL.

This rearrangement joins TRBV12-3 or TRBV12-4 to TRBJ2-7; either TRBD1 or TRBD2 may supply D (5 bases each). V was shortened by 1 base and J by 3 bases, with 10 bases between the two germline ends. The CDR3 consists of 14 residues. The chain's CDR3 is CASSLGDDYYEQYF. CDR3 bases: TGTGCCAGCAGTTTAGGGGACGACTACTACGAGCAGTACTTC.

The genes are TRBV13 and TRBJ1-2, with D maybe TRBD1 (5 bases). The CDR3 totals 16 residues. Trimming stripped 4 bases from V and 4 bases from J, with 19 bases between. CDR1 is PRHDT and CDR2 is FYEKMQ in the germline V gene (reference sequence). CDR3 in DNA: TGTGCCAGCAGCTCCTCGTACTCAGGGCGTAGCTATGGCTACACCTTC. It specifies CASSSSYSGRSYGYTF.

This chain links TRBV2 with TRBJ2-1; D unresolved. V was trimmed by 7 bases and J by 7 bases, leaving 8 bases between them. The CDR3 runs to 11 residues. Germline V gene sequence: CDR1 SNHLY, CDR2 FYNNEI. The CDR3: CASTRANEQFF. Written as DNA, the CDR3 is TGTGCCAGCACAAGGGCGAATGAGCAGTTCTTC. Full variable domain (missing parts from reference TRBV2 and TRBJ2-1): EPEVTQTPSHQVTQMGQEVILRCVPISNHLYFYWYRQILGQKVEFLVSFYNNEISEKSEIFDDQFSVERPDGSNFTLKIRSTKLEDSAMYFCASTRANEQFFGPGTRLTVL.

The chain uses TRBV29-1 and TRBJ2-5; possibly TRBD1 for D (7 bases). The germline gives CDR1 SQVTM, CDR2 ANQGSEA. The CDR3 covers 13 residues. Trimming cost V 1 base and J 4 bases, with 10 bases left between them. CDR3 residues: CSVEARGAETQYF. The CDR3, as DNA: TGCAGCGTTGAAGCCAGGGGGGCAGAGACCCAGTACTTC.

This rearrangement joins TRBV29-1 to TRBJ2-3; a possible D gene is TRBD2 (6 bases). CDR1 is SQVTM and CDR2 is ANQGSEA in the germline V gene. The CDR3 spans 15 residues. Trimming pared 3 bases from V and 0 bases from J, leaving 13 bases between. CDR3 loop: CSVDLARGSTDTQYF. CDR3 sequence (DNA): TGCAGCGTTGATTTGGCGCGGGGAAGCACAGATACGCAGTATTTT.

The V call is TRBV2, the J call TRBJ2-1, with D maybe TRBD1 (6 bases). The CDR3 length is 16 residues. V gave up 4 bases and J gave up 0 bases, with 13 bases separating them. Germline lookup yields CDR1 SNHLY and CDR2 FYNNEI. The CDR3 reads CASSGPQGFSYNEQFF. The CDR3 DNA is TGTGCCAGCAGTGGACCACAGGGCTTCTCCTACAATGAGCAGTTCTTC. Full variable domain (outside the CDR3, taken from reference TRBV2 and TRBJ2-1): EPEVTQTPSHQVTQMGQEVILRCVPISNHLYFYWYRQILGQKVEFLVSFYNNEISEKSEIFDDQFSVERPDGSNFTLKIRSTKLEDSAMYFCASSGPQGFSYNEQFFGPGTRLTVL.

This clonotype was observed a single time. CDR3 coding DNA: TGTGCCAGCGTAGGGGGATTCGGGAATGAGCAGTTCTTC. Amino acid sequence: CASVGGFGNEQFF. The chain has TRBV25-1 and TRBJ2-1; a possible D gene is TRBD1 (6 bases). Germline assignment: CDR1 MGHDK and CDR2 SYGVNS. CDR3 length equals 13 residues. With 8 bases removed from V and 7 bases from J, the gap between germline ends came to 15 bases. The full variable domain, completed using reference TRBV25-1 and TRBJ2-1, is EADIYQTPRYLVIGTGKKITLECSQTMGHDKMYWYQQDPGMELHLIHYSYGVNSTEKGDLSSESTVSRIRTEHFPLTLESARPSHTSQYLCASVGGFGNEQFFGPGTRLTVL.

The chain is built from TRBV23-1 and TRBJ1-1, with 9 bases fitting TRBD1. TRBV23-1 falls under the ORF class, with uncertain function. With V trimmed by 8 bases and J by 5 bases, 9 bases remained unmatched. The CDR3 is made up of 14 amino acids. The CDR3 loop is CASLTGGRHTEAFF. The CDR3 nucleotides read TGCGCCAGCTTGACAGGGGGGCGGCATACTGAAGCTTTCTTT.